These 20 T cell receptor beta chains were all obtained from the same sample, sequenced in a study of CXCR3-negative and CXCR3-positive naive CD8 T cells. General study findings and limits: Hydrophobicity of TRB CDR3s was greater in CXCR3-positive naive cells than in CXCR3-negative naive cells.

It was by 5' RACE with UMI labels that the TRB cDNA libraries were prepared. TCRdb re-called the 5' RACE reads and catalogs CDR3 proteins one per entry, DNA excluded. This sample lists some 130,000 distinct CDR3 sequences; its ten largest clones have 0.59%. Antigens for these TCRs are unknown. Material: naive CXCR3+ CD8+ T cells from blood. Subset in this sample: CD45RO-CCR7+CD27+CD95- naive CD8+ T cells expressing CXCR3 (TNR3+). These receptors all stem from a human donor in good health. Some clones in this sample may be carry-over from other donors' samples.

The chain employs TRBV12-3 or TRBV12-4 and TRBJ2-1; TCRdb proposes TRBD2, but this gene call is untestable without DNA. There are 17 residues in the CDR3. The CDR3 loop is CASSPSSGYATYNEQFF.

The genes are TRBV27 and TRBJ1-5. Germline V gene sequence: CDR1 MNHEY, CDR2 SMNVEV (reference sequence). The CDR3 extends over 12 amino acids. CDR3 sequence: CASSPHNQPQHF.

V gene TRBV7-6 combines with J gene TRBJ2-3; the D call of TRBD1 rests on TCRdb alone, since no DNA is present to check it. CDR1 is SGHVS, CDR2 FNYEAQ, per germline. The CDR3 totals 14 residues. Here the CDR3 reads CASSPLYEADTQYF.

V and J are TRBV7-3 and TRBJ2-5; TCRdb outputs TRBD1, but without DNA this stays unchecked. The CDR3 is 13 residues long. Germline V gene sequence: CDR1 SGHTA, CDR2 FQGTGA. The CDR3 sequence: CASSLGEEETQYF.

The chain has TRBV20-1 and TRBJ2-7; checking the TCRdb D call of TRBD1 is not possible without DNA. Per the germline V gene, CDR1 is DFQATT and CDR2 is SNEGSKA (reference sequence). The CDR3 consists of 12 residues. CDR3 sequence: CSAREGAYEQYF.

The chain combines TRBV29-1 with TRBJ2-7; TCRdb selects TRBD1, and the lack of DNA leaves this call unchecked. The CDR3 extends over 12 amino acids. In germline, CDR1 is SQVTM, CDR2 ANQGSEA. CDR3 amino acids: CSGSGGRGEQYF.

This CDR3 is CASSQVSGEAVGYTF. V is TRBV3-1 and J is TRBJ1-2. The CDR3 has 15 residues. In germline, CDR1 is LGHDT, CDR2 YNNKEL (reference sequence).

The chain is built from TRBV27 and TRBJ2-7; lacking DNA, the TRBD1 call made by TCRdb goes unchecked. This CDR3 has 14 residues. Germline lookup yields CDR1 MNHEY and CDR2 SMNVEV (reference sequence). The CDR3: CASSLLAGDYEQYF.

The V call is TRBV27, the J call TRBJ2-2. This CDR3 region has 13 residues. Germline assignment: CDR1 MNHEY and CDR2 SMNVEV (reference sequence). The CDR3 region is CASSLMNTGELFF.

This sequence joins TRBV6-6 and TRBJ1-2; TCRdb's D call, TRBD1, is unchecked because there is no DNA. Germline CDR1 MNHNY, CDR2 SVGAGI (reference sequence). CDR3 length equals 13 residues. The CDR3 sequence: CASSPGVEDGYTF.

The chain recombines TRBV29-1 with TRBJ2-7; TCRdb lists TRBD2, though no DNA is available to test this call. The CDR3 is 16 residues long. The germline V gene encodes CDR1 SQVTM and CDR2 ANQGSEA. CDR3 sequence: CSVEDSTSGEPYEQYF.

The CDR3 sequence: CASSSRQGAYTGELFF. The chain has TRBV2 and TRBJ2-2; the D call of TRBD1 rests on TCRdb alone, since no DNA is present to check it. Germline assignment: CDR1 SNHLY and CDR2 FYNNEI. The CDR3 has 16 residues. The full variable domain, with the rest looked up from reference TRBV2 and TRBJ2-2, is EPEVTQTPSHQVTQMGQEVILRCVPISNHLYFYWYRQILGQKVEFLVSFYNNEISEKSEIFDDQFSVERPDGSNFTLKIRSTKLEDSAMYFCASSSRQGAYTGELFFGEGSRLTVL.

V usage is TRBV29-1 and J usage is TRBJ2-1; TCRdb reports TRBD2, a call that lacks DNA to check it against. This CDR3 spans 14 amino acids. Germline CDR1 is SQVTM and CDR2 is ANQGSEA. CDR3 protein: CSVEASGRFGEQFF.

The CDR3 reads CAISGAGPVDEQYF. The chain has TRBV10-3 and TRBJ2-7; the D gene TCRdb calls, TRBD1, cannot be checked with no DNA. CDR3 length: 14 amino acids. Per germline, CDR1 ENHRY and CDR2 SYGVKD.

V usage is TRBV28 and J usage is TRBJ2-7. Germline lookup yields CDR1 MDHEN and CDR2 SYDVKM. The CDR3 sequence is 13 residues long. CDR3 in amino acids: CASGFSGVYEQYF.

This chain links TRBV11-1 with TRBJ2-1; TCRdb selects TRBD2, and the lack of DNA leaves this call unchecked. Germline V CDR1 and CDR2: SGHAT, FQDESV (reference sequence). This CDR3 has 15 amino acids. Here the CDR3 reads CASSLGLAGGFEQFF.

The chain uses TRBV12-3 or TRBV12-4 and TRBJ2-7; the D call of TRBD1 rests on TCRdb alone, since no DNA is present to check it. This CDR3 is 13 amino acids long. The CDR3 is CASSDRDSYEQYF.

The genes are TRBV20-1 and TRBJ1-1. This CDR3 spans 19 amino acids. Germline CDR1 reads DFQATT; CDR2 reads SNEGSKA (reference sequence). The CDR3 protein is CSARGEAVVHILGNTEAFF.

This chain joins TRBV7-6 and TRBJ2-3; TCRdb's D gene call, TRBD2, goes unchecked for lack of DNA. The CDR3 is 19 amino acids. Germline lookup yields CDR1 SGHVS and CDR2 FNYEAQ. The CDR3 sequence is CASSLVGASGPQGADTQYF.

This chain's CDR3 is CAISGGLSYEQYF. The gene calls are TRBV10-3 and TRBJ2-7; TCRdb calls TRBD1, which cannot be checked without DNA. This CDR3 contains 13 residues. Germline lookup yields CDR1 ENHRY and CDR2 SYGVKD.